This TCR beta chain was found in a study of response to subunit inactivated influenza vaccine (dated by TCRdb to 2017 to 2018). In terms of the full investigation: To follow how T cells responded to a trivalent subunit inactivated influenza vaccine, the researchers relied on deep quantitative profiling of the T cell receptor repertoire.

Here V drops 6 bases and J drops 4 bases, and the junction holds 10 bases not matched to any gene. Measured from the cysteine to the phenylalanine, the CDR3 is 14 residues long. The CDR3 DNA has 42 bases and is translated from base 1. The CDR1 and CDR2 encoded by the germline V gene are SQVTM and ANQGSEA. The protocol used for the library was RT-PCR. Instrument used: Illumina HiSeq 2500. TCRdb took the public reads, trimmed them with fastp at Q25, ran MiXCR for clone calling and kept in-frame beta chains. Every entry covers one CDR3 protein and lists the most common genes and DNA from its rows. Within this sample are 650,000 or so distinct CDR3 sequences, with around 15% of them counted one time only. The ten largest clones add up to 7.6% of the sample. The paper's findings and limits, for the study overall: It was suggested by the authors that each seasonal influenza vaccination may recruit only a limited number of new T cells.

As to this clonotype: Its antigen is unknown. Per-nucleotide qualities are absent, and no much larger clonotype sits a single base away.

This receptor was obtained from a man aged 45-65 years who received an inactivated influenza vaccine. Donor details come from another sample of the same person, matched by shared clones. Sequenced material: PBMCs from blood, taken around two weeks before vaccination. In this chain, TRBV29-1 is recombined with TRBJ2-3; TRBD2 aligns with 7 central bases. The sequenced DNA: TGCAGCGTCATACGGGGACTAACCGCAGATACGCAGTATTTT. Its protein product is CSVIRGLTADTQYF.